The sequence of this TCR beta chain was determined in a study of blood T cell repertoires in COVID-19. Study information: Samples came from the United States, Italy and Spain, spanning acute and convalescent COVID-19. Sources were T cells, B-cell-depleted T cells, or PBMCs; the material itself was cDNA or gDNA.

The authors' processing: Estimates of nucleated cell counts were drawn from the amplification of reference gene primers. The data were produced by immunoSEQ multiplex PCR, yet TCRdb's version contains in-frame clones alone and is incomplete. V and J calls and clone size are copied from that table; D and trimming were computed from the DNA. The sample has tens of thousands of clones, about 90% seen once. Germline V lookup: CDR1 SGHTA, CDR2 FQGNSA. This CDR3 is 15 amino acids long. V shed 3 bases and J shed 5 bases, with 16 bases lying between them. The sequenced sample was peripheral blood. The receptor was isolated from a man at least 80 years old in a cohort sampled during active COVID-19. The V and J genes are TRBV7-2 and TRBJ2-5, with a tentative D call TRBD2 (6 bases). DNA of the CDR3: TGTGCCAGCAGCTTGCAGGGACCCGCGGGGGAGACCCAGTACTTC. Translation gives CASSLQGPAGETQYF.